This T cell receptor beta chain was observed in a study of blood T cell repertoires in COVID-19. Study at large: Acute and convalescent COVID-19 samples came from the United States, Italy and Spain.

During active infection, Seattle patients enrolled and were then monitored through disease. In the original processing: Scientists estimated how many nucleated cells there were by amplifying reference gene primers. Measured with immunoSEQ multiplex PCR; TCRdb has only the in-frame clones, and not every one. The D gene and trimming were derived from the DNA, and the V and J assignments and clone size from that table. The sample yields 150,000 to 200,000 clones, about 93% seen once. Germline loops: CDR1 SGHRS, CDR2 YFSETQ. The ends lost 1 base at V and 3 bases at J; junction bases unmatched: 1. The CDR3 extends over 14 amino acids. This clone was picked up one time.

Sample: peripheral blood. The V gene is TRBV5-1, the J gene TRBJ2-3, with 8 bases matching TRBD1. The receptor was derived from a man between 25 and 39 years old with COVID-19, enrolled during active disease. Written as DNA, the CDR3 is TGCGCCAGCAGCTTGTGGACAGGGACAGATACGCAGTATTTT. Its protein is CASSLWTGTDTQYF. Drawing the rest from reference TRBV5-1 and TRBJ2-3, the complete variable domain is KAGVTQTPRYLIKTRGQQVTLSCSPISGHRSVSWYQQTPGQGLQFLFEYFSETQRNKGNFPGRFSGRQFSNSRSEMNVSTLELGDSALYLCASSLWTGTDTQYFGPGTRLTVL.